What follows are 26 T cell receptor beta chains derived from one specimen sequenced in a study of monozygotic twins with inflammatory bowel disease. Reprocessing the 5' RACE reads, TCRdb reports a single entry for every CDR3 protein and omits DNA. The sample includes about 210,000 distinct CDR3 sequences. Sequencing input: blood. The receptors were sampled from a human donor with ulcerative colitis or Crohn's disease, or a healthy co-twin of an affected twin (not recorded which).

This sequence joins TRBV11-1 and TRBJ2-7; TCRdb picks TRBD2, but there is no DNA to check that call. The CDR3 consists of 15 residues. Germline CDR1 SGHAT, CDR2 FQDESV (reference sequence). The CDR3 protein is CASSSARGGAYEQYF.

The gene calls are TRBV4-2 and TRBJ2-7; the TCRdb D gene call, TRBD2, has no DNA to confirm it. Germline CDR1 and CDR2: LGHNA and YNFKEQ. The CDR3 runs to 14 residues. The CDR3 sequence is CASSQGLAGYEQYF.

The chain recombines TRBV20-1 with TRBJ1-5; TCRdb selects TRBD1, and the lack of DNA leaves this call unchecked. The CDR3 runs to 14 residues. Germline values: CDR1 DFQATT, CDR2 SNEGSKA (reference sequence). This chain's CDR3 is CSARTGFSNQPQHF.

The chain carries TRBV12-3 or TRBV12-4 and TRBJ1-5; TCRdb's D call of TRBD1 is untestable without DNA. The CDR3 contains 15 residues. The CDR3 spells CASSLGGGSIQPQHF.

The chain is built from TRBV20-1 and TRBJ2-1; the D gene TCRdb calls, TRBD1, cannot be checked with no DNA. Germline CDR1 reads DFQATT; CDR2 reads SNEGSKA (reference sequence). This CDR3 spans 14 amino acids. This CDR3 reads CSARVPASYNEQFF.

The chain uses TRBV18 and TRBJ1-2; with no DNA, the TCRdb D assignment of TRBD1 cannot be verified. CDR1 is KGHSH, CDR2 LQKENI, per germline. The CDR3 totals 16 residues. CDR3 protein: CASSPTGTGANYGYTF.

The chain employs TRBV11-2 and TRBJ1-1. CDR1 and CDR2 (germline): SGHAT, FQNNGV. The CDR3 runs to 17 residues. The CDR3 loop reads CASSFSVGIGVDTEAFF.

The rearrangement uses TRBV2 and TRBJ2-3; TCRdb's D call of TRBD1 is untestable without DNA. Per germline, CDR1 SNHLY and CDR2 FYNNEI. This CDR3 spans 15 amino acids. The CDR3: CASKEGTGYTDTQYF.

The J gene is TRBJ2-1, the V gene TRBV9; without DNA, the TCRdb call of TRBD2 cannot be checked. In germline, CDR1 is SGDLS, CDR2 YYNGEE. CDR3 length: 16 amino acids. This chain's CDR3 is CASSVAFGLVSNEQFF.

The chain uses TRBV4-1 and TRBJ2-1; TCRdb indicates TRBD1, and absent DNA this call remains unverified. The CDR3 runs 13 residues. Germline CDR1 and CDR2: MGHRA and YSYEKL. The CDR3 sequence is CASSQDWDREQFF.

The rearrangement uses TRBV10-3 and TRBJ1-1; TCRdb gives TRBD1 as the D gene, but with no DNA this cannot be confirmed. Germline CDR1 reads ENHRY; CDR2 reads SYGVKD. The CDR3 length is 16 residues. CDR3 loop: CAISETPPGGITEAFF.

The rearrangement links TRBV12-3 or TRBV12-4 to TRBJ2-3; without DNA, the TCRdb call of TRBD2 cannot be checked. The CDR3 has 15 amino acids. The chain's CDR3 is CASKIGLAGLDTQYF.

The chain employs TRBV5-6 and TRBJ2-7; checking the TCRdb D call of TRBD1 is not possible without DNA. In germline, CDR1 is SGHDT, CDR2 YYEEEE. The CDR3 runs 14 residues. The chain's CDR3 is CASSLEGQNYEQYF.

The chain recombines TRBV5-1 with TRBJ2-5. Germline V gene lookup returns CDR1 SGHRS and CDR2 YFSETQ. The CDR3 extends over 14 amino acids. This CDR3 is CASRLMSTQETQYF.

This chain joins TRBV20-1 and TRBJ2-4; lacking DNA, the TRBD1 call made by TCRdb goes unchecked. The CDR3 runs 13 residues. Germline CDR1 DFQATT, CDR2 SNEGSKA (reference sequence). CDR3 loop: CSAEGQGGNIQYF.

The chain combines TRBV15 with TRBJ2-7. This CDR3 is 14 amino acids long. Per the germline V gene, CDR1 is LNHNV and CDR2 is YYDKDF (reference sequence). CDR3 loop: CATSNEGSDYEQYF.

The chain couples TRBV5-1 to TRBJ2-7; TCRdb returns TRBD1, unconfirmable since there is no DNA. Germline assignment: CDR1 SGHRS and CDR2 YFSETQ. The CDR3 has 16 amino acids. The CDR3 sequence: CASSRRGQGPTGEQYF. The variable domain in full, with the rest retrieved from reference TRBV5-1 and TRBJ2-7, is KAGVTQTPRYLIKTRGQQVTLSCSPISGHRSVSWYQQTPGQGLQFLFEYFSETQRNKGNFPGRFSGRQFSNSRSEMNVSTLELGDSALYLCASSRRGQGPTGEQYFGPGTRLTVT.

The chain couples TRBV18 to TRBJ2-2; TCRdb outputs TRBD1, but without DNA this stays unchecked. CDR1 is KGHSH, CDR2 LQKENI, per germline. This CDR3 spans 16 amino acids. The CDR3 sequence is CASSPRTGGNTGELFF.

The chain recombines TRBV6-5 with TRBJ1-3; TCRdb proposes TRBD1, but this gene call is untestable without DNA. Germline V lookup: CDR1 MNHEY, CDR2 SVGAGI. The length of the CDR3 is 14 residues. CDR3 amino acids: CASRLQGTGNTIYF.

The chain uses TRBV15 and TRBJ1-4; TCRdb names TRBD1, which stays unverified in the absence of DNA. Germline V gene lookup returns CDR1 LNHNV and CDR2 YYDKDF (reference sequence). This CDR3 contains 17 residues. The CDR3 is CATSRARSGTGSEKLFF.

The V and J genes are TRBV7-3 and TRBJ1-1. Per the germline V gene, CDR1 is SGHTA and CDR2 is FQGTGA. The CDR3 extends over 13 amino acids. CDR3 residues: CASSFKANTEAFF.

This chain uses TRBV20-1 with TRBJ1-1; TCRdb returns TRBD1, unconfirmable since there is no DNA. The germline gives CDR1 DFQATT, CDR2 SNEGSKA (reference sequence). The CDR3 is 14 residues long. CDR3 residues: CSARIPGQGPEAFF.

The chain links TRBV24-1 to TRBJ2-1; checking the TCRdb D call of TRBD2 is not possible without DNA. Germline V lookup: CDR1 KGHDR, CDR2 SFDVKD. The CDR3 consists of 15 residues. The CDR3 spells CATRSGTIIGDEQFF.

The V and J genes are TRBV20-1 and TRBJ1-6; the TCRdb call, TRBD1, lacks DNA for checking. Looked up from germline, CDR1 is DFQATT and CDR2 is SNEGSKA (reference sequence). This CDR3 is 15 amino acids long. CDR3 region: CSARGGTVYNSPLHF.

The chain has TRBV11-1 and TRBJ1-2; TCRdb designates TRBD1, a call that cannot be tested without DNA. Germline CDR1 SGHAT, CDR2 FQDESV (reference sequence). The CDR3 length is 13 residues. CDR3 region: CASSNRQGAGYTF.

The rearrangement links TRBV5-1 to TRBJ2-2. Germline V CDR1 and CDR2: SGHRS, YFSETQ. There are 14 residues in the CDR3. CDR3 residues: CASRWLPNTGELFF. The full variable domain, rest sourced from reference TRBV5-1 and TRBJ2-2, is KAGVTQTPRYLIKTRGQQVTLSCSPISGHRSVSWYQQTPGQGLQFLFEYFSETQRNKGNFPGRFSGRQFSNSRSEMNVSTLELGDSALYLCASRWLPNTGELFFGEGSRLTVL.